This T cell receptor beta chain was recovered during a study of T cells after yellow fever vaccination. TCRdb itself ran the 5' RACE reads through MiXCR, one entry per CDR3 protein. The sample records around 500,000 distinct CDR3 sequences, 21% being singletons. In germline, CDR1 is MNHEY, CDR2 SMNVEV (reference sequence). This CDR3 spans 16 amino acids. Deletions cut 3 bases from V and 3 bases from J, with 16 bases between. The sequence was collected from a young man who received the YFV17D yellow fever vaccine. Sequencing was performed on PBMCs, taken approximately 22 days after the first yellow fever vaccination. The chain couples TRBV27 to TRBJ2-3; D is possibly TRBD2 (5 bases). The CDR3 region is CASSFSSTGKTDTQYF. The CDR3, as DNA: TGTGCCAGCAGTTTTTCCTCTACGGGGAAGACAGATACGCAGTATTTT.